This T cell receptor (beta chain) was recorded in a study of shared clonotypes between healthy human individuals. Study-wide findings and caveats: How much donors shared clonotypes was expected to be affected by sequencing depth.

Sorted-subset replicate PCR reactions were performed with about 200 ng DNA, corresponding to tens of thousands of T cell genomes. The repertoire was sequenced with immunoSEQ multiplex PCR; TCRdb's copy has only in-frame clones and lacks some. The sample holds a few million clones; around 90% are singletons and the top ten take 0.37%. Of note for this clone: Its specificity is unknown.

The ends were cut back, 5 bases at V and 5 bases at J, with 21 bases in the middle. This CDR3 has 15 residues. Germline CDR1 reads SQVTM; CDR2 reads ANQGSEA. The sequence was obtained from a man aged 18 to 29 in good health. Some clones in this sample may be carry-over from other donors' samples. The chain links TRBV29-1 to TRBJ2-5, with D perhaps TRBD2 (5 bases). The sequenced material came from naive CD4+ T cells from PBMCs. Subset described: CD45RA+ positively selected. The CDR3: CSVIVRAPRSETQYF. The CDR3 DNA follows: TGCAGCGTTATAGTGAGGGCCCCGCGGTCGGAGACCCAGTACTTC.